These T cell receptor beta chains were read from a single sample in a study of monozygotic twins with inflammatory bowel disease. TCRdb re-called the 5' RACE reads; one entry per CDR3 protein, DNA not given. The sample has approximately 400,000 distinct CDR3 sequences, and its top ten clones hold 2% to 2.5%. Sequencing was performed on blood. The receptors originated from a human donor with ulcerative colitis or Crohn's disease, or a healthy co-twin of an affected twin (not recorded which). CDR3s include the opening cysteine and the closing phenylalanine or tryptophan. The order of the fields is J gene, V gene, CDR3 protein.

>TRBJ1-2|TRBV20-1
CSASADRNYGYTF
>TRBJ1-1|TRBV4-1
CASSHGDRYTEAFF
>TRBJ2-2|TRBV7-6
CASSPDGTSTGELFF
>TRBJ2-7|TRBV12-3/TRBV12-4
CASSLGGSKFEQYF
>TRBJ1-2|TRBV2
CASSDPRGNYGYTF
>TRBJ1-1|TRBV5-4
CASSTGTKNTEAFF
>TRBJ2-7|TRBV10-3
CAMQGAWGEQYF
>TRBJ1-1|TRBV3-1
CASSQAPDSIRGTEAFF
>TRBJ2-7|TRBV7-6
CASSGRTGSEQYF
>TRBJ2-6|TRBV20-1
CSASSWASGAGANVLTF